This TCR beta chain was profiled in a study of T cell changes during pregnancy in multiple sclerosis. TCRdb's table, derived via immunoSEQ multiplex PCR, lists solely in-frame clones and lacks some. The sample shows tens of thousands of clones, 96% of them seen only once. CDR1 MNHEY and CDR2 SMNVEV come from the germline V gene (reference sequence). CDR3 length: 13 amino acids. V was clipped by 6 bases and J by 4 bases; unmatched bases: 5. This TCR was recovered from a female donor with multiple sclerosis, enrolled in a pregnancy study. The chain combines TRBV27 with TRBJ1-1; TRBD1 aligns across 7 bases. Sequencing used CD8+ T cells from peripheral blood mononuclear cells, obtained after pregnancy. The CDR3 region is CASSRDSGTEAFF. The CDR3 nucleotides read TGTGCCAGCAGCCGGGACAGTGGCACTGAAGCTTTCTTT.